This TCR beta chain derives from a study of blood T cell repertoires in COVID-19. Libraries were prepared by immunoSEQ multiplex PCR; TCRdb keeps only in-frame clonotypes and omits some of them. The sample consists of 150,000 to 200,000 clones, 80% to 90% of them appearing once. Germline V gene sequence: CDR1 MNHEY, CDR2 SVGAGI. The CDR3 is 13 residues long. Unmatched junction bases numbered 4, after V lost 7 bases and J lost 2 bases. The chain has TRBV6-5 and TRBJ1-2, with 7 bases fitting TRBD1. This receptor was taken from a woman aged 45-65 years with acute or convalescent COVID-19. What was sequenced was peripheral blood. CDR3 residues: CASTPTGNYGYTF. The CDR3 DNA follows: TGTGCCAGCACCCCGACAGGGAACTATGGCTACACCTTC.